The 28 T cell receptor beta chains in this list originate from one sample, sequenced in a study of human T cells and chemical hapten exposure. Time point here: patch test 2, 6 weeks after DPC sensitization. As to treatment: therapeutic diphenylcyclopropenone sensitization with weekly scalp DPC. One entry per CDR3 protein, called by TCRdb with MiXCR from the RACE reads. In the table there are a few hundred thousand distinct CDR3 sequences, around 6% of which are singletons. This specimen was whole blood, taken in connection with sensitization to the hapten diphenylcyclopropenone (DPC). The source is a woman younger than 30 with alopecia areata. Some clones in this sample may be carry-over from other donors' samples.

This clonotype was observed at least ten times. This chain links TRBV6-1 with TRBJ2-7; the D is unclear. Germline CDR1 reads MNHNS; CDR2 reads SASEGT. Trimming removed 2 bases from V and 2 bases from J, with 4 bases in between. This CDR3 is built from 12 residues. This CDR3 is CASSESAYEQYF. CDR3 in DNA: TGTGCCAGCAGTGAATCAGCCTACGAGCAGTACTTC.

The chain carries TRBV6-2 or TRBV6-3 and TRBJ2-3; possibly TRBD1 or TRBD2 for D (5 bases each). There are 16 residues in the CDR3. V dropped 2 bases and J dropped 0 bases, with 12 bases sitting between them. Germline lookup yields CDR1 MNHEY and CDR2 SVGEGT. CDR3 protein: CASSYTGTTSTDTQYF. CDR3 sequence (DNA): TGTGCCAGCAGTTACACCGGGACGACTAGCACAGATACGCAGTATTTT.

This clonotype has a single count. This chain connects TRBV5-1 to TRBJ2-3, with TRBD2 matching 13 bases. With 4 bases clipped from V and 2 bases from J, the junction kept 4 bases outside the gene matches. The CDR3 consists of 16 residues. Germline values: CDR1 SGHRS, CDR2 YFSETQ. The CDR3 bases are TGCGCCAGCAGCCCGGGACTAGCGGGGCCCACAGATACGCAGTATTTT. It codes for CASSPGLAGPTDTQYF.

This clonotype was detected only a few times. The V and J genes are TRBV20-1 and TRBJ2-7; tentatively, D is TRBD1 (5 bases). Trimming pared 3 bases from V and 0 bases from J, leaving 9 bases between. Germline assignment: CDR1 DFQATT and CDR2 SNEGSKA (reference sequence). The CDR3 runs 13 residues. CDR3 DNA sequence: TGCAGTGCTAGCCTACAGGACTCCTACGAGCAGTACTTC. Amino acid sequence: CSASLQDSYEQYF.

This clonotype was found a few times. This sequence joins TRBV20-1 and TRBJ1-2, with 7 bases fitting TRBD1. V shed 6 bases and J 2 bases; nucleotides not matched to a gene: 3. Germline V gene lookup returns CDR1 DFQATT and CDR2 SNEGSKA (reference sequence). This CDR3 region has 12 residues. The CDR3 loop is CSASTGNYGYTF. In nucleotides, the CDR3 is TGCAGTGCCTCGACAGGGAACTATGGCTACACCTTC.

In its sample, this clonotype was seen once. A much bigger clone sits one base away, suggesting this may be a read error. DNA for the CDR3: TGTGCCAGCACCCTGAAAGATAACTATGGCTACACCTTC. Translated, it gives CASTLKDNYGYTF. The chain uses TRBV6-1 and TRBJ1-2; D remains unclear. The CDR3 totals 13 residues. Germline V gene sequence: CDR1 MNHNS, CDR2 SASEGT. Deletions cut 7 bases from V and 1 base from J, with 10 bases between.

There are a few counts of this clonotype. The V call is TRBV27, the J call TRBJ2-7; 7 bases match TRBD1. The CDR3 has 14 amino acids. The V gene's germline CDR1 is MNHEY and CDR2 SMNVEV (reference sequence). Trimming at V came to 5 bases and at J to 2 bases, leaving 6 bases not matched to a gene. The CDR3 bases are TGTGCCAGCAGTCAACGACAGGGTCCCTACGAGCAGTACTTC. Its translation: CASSQRQGPYEQYF.

This clonotype was picked up many times. The chain carries TRBV5-5 and TRBJ1-1, with no clear D. V was trimmed by 4 bases and J by 1 base, leaving 8 bases between them. Germline V gives CDR1 SGHKS, CDR2 YYEKEE (reference sequence). The CDR3 contains 13 residues. The DNA for the CDR3 is TGTGCCAGCAGCCCCTTCAAGAACACTGAAGCTTTCTTT. The encoded protein is CASSPFKNTEAFF.

Many counts were recorded for this clonotype. The chain uses TRBV6-4 and TRBJ1-5; D unresolved. Between the trimmed V and J ends, which lost 0 bases and 4 bases, there was a span of 7 bases. The CDR3 covers 14 residues. Looked up from germline, CDR1 is MRHNA and CDR2 is SNTAGT. CDR3 sequence (DNA): TGTGCCAGCAGTGACTCCCCAGAAAATCAGCCCCAGCATTTT. It codes for CASSDSPENQPQHF.

On this clonotype itself: A junction end diverges from the germline sequence, so it may reflect a read error. V gene TRBV2 combines with J gene TRBJ1-6; no definite D call. Germline V gene sequence: CDR1 SNHLY, CDR2 FYNNEI. This CDR3 contains 17 residues. The CDR3 region is CASSEAKGFSSNSPLHF. In DNA, the CDR3 is TGTGCCAGCAGTGAAGCTAAAGGTTTTTCCTCTAATTCACCCCTCCACTTT.

V usage is TRBV5-1 and J usage is TRBJ2-7, with 12 bases identical to TRBD2. Germline V gene data show CDR1 as SGHRS and CDR2 as YFSETQ. This CDR3 region has 16 residues. Trimming cost V 5 bases and J 2 bases; bases outside gene matches: 8. DNA of the CDR3: TGCGCCAGCAGTCTGACCCCTAGCGGGGGGGCCTACGAGCAGTACTTC. It encodes CASSLTPSGGAYEQYF.

The V gene is TRBV5-6, the J gene TRBJ2-7; D is perhaps TRBD2 (6 bases). V was clipped by 4 bases and J by 3 bases, with 11 bases between them. Germline V gene lookup returns CDR1 SGHDT and CDR2 YYEEEE. The length of the CDR3 is 13 residues. The DNA of the CDR3 is TGTGCCAGCAGCCGGAGGGTCTTCTACGAGCAGTACTTC. Amino acid sequence: CASSRRVFYEQYF.

The table lists this clonotype with a few counts. CDR3 protein: CASSTAEGRDTQYF. CDR3 DNA sequence: TGTGCCAGCAGTACCGCCGAGGGCAGAGATACGCAGTATTTT. The chain employs TRBV6-5 and TRBJ2-3; D is possibly TRBD2 (5 bases). Trimming took off 5 bases at V and 5 bases at J, with 14 bases between the two ends. Germline V gene lookup returns CDR1 MNHEY and CDR2 SVGAGI. The CDR3 consists of 14 residues.

Only a few counts were recorded for this clonotype. This chain connects TRBV15 to TRBJ2-3; D assignment may be TRBD1 or TRBD2 (6 bases each). V was trimmed by 0 bases and J by 2 bases, leaving 15 bases between them. CDR3 length equals 17 residues. Germline assignment: CDR1 LNHNV and CDR2 YYDKDF (reference sequence). CDR3 nucleotides: TGTGCCACCAGCAGAGATGGGGGGCGGGTGATCACAGATACGCAGTATTTT. Its translation: CATSRDGGRVITDTQYF.

The V and J genes are TRBV6-5 and TRBJ2-6; D ambiguous. Per germline, CDR1 MNHEY and CDR2 SVGAGI. The CDR3 contains 14 residues. Trimming stripped 2 bases from V and 1 base from J, with 3 bases between. CDR3 DNA sequence: TGTGCCAGCAGTTACCAATCTGGGGCCAACGTCCTGACTTTC. It specifies CASSYQSGANVLTF.

This clonotype turned up a few times. This sequence joins TRBV7-9 and TRBJ2-2, with D perhaps matching TRBD1 or TRBD2 (5 bases each). V was cut by 8 bases and J by 6 bases, with 25 bases left in between. From germline, CDR1 is SEHNR and CDR2 FQNEAQ (reference sequence). CDR3 length: 17 residues. The CDR3: CASGPFGATSRPGELFF. CDR3 nucleotides: TGTGCCAGCGGACCTTTCGGGGCCACTTCTCGACCCGGGGAGCTGTTTTTT.

This clonotype appeared many times. The chain links TRBV20-1 to TRBJ1-4; 10 bases align to TRBD1. Germline V lookup: CDR1 DFQATT, CDR2 SNEGSKA (reference sequence). The CDR3 sequence is 17 residues long. Trimming took 2 bases from V and 0 from J; bases not matched to a gene: 6. CDR3 residues: CSARRQGASATNEKLFF. The CDR3 DNA follows: TGCAGTGCTAGACGACAGGGGGCGAGTGCAACTAATGAAAAACTGTTTTTT.

In this sample, this clonotype turned up many times. V and J are TRBV15 and TRBJ1-1; unclear D gene. Germline values: CDR1 LNHNV, CDR2 YYDKDF (reference sequence). The CDR3 runs 16 residues. Trimming pared 1 base from V and 1 base from J, leaving 13 bases between. The CDR3 DNA sequence: TGTGCCACCAGCAGAGGGGGAACCCGGAGGAACACTGAAGCTTTCTTT. Translation: CATSRGGTRRNTEAFF.

This clonotype was seen ten or more times. The chain combines TRBV3-1 with TRBJ1-2; 7 bases map to TRBD1. Germline V gives CDR1 LGHDT, CDR2 YNNKEL (reference sequence). The CDR3 runs to 15 residues. V dropped 2 bases and J dropped 3; count of bases not matched to a gene: 6. The CDR3, as DNA: TGTGCCAGCAGCCAACTCGACAGGGAGTACTATGGCTACACCTTC. As protein: CASSQLDREYYGYTF.

The rearrangement links TRBV29-1 to TRBJ2-7; 8 positions match TRBD2. The V gene's germline CDR1 is SQVTM and CDR2 ANQGSEA. The trim removed 1 base at V and 4 bases at J, leaving 9 bases unmatched. The CDR3 totals 15 residues. The CDR3 DNA sequence: TGCAGCGTTGAAGGGCAGGGGACTAGAGGTTACGAGCAGTACTTC. This gives the protein CSVEGQGTRGYEQYF.

The V gene is TRBV5-1, the J gene TRBJ2-3, with D perhaps TRBD1 or TRBD2 (5 bases each). Trimming cost V 3 bases and J 4 bases, with 15 bases left between them. CDR3 length: 15 amino acids. Germline V gene data show CDR1 as SGHRS and CDR2 as YFSETQ. CDR3 sequence (DNA): TGCGCCAGCAGCTGGACGGGGACCATTTCAGATACGCAGTATTTT. Amino acids: CASSWTGTISDTQYF.

The chain joins TRBV21-1 to TRBJ2-3; the table calls TRBD1, which could not be checked here. TRBV21-1 is listed as a pseudogene. The CDR3 has 15 amino acids. The CDR3 reads CASSSRGRGADTQYF. The CDR3 DNA reads TGTGCCAGCAGCTCAAGGGGCAGGGGCGCAGATACGCAGTATTTT.

The rearrangement uses TRBV7-9 and TRBJ2-7; D unresolved. Germline V CDR1 and CDR2: SEHNR, FQNEAQ (reference sequence). V was pared by 5 bases and J by 6 bases, with 11 bases between. The CDR3 is made up of 12 amino acids. CDR3 amino acids: CASSPNPGEQYF. The CDR3, as DNA: TGTGCCAGCAGCCCAAATCCGGGCGAGCAGTACTTC.

This clonotype was seen ten or more times. The V gene is TRBV2, the J gene TRBJ2-1; 9 nucleotides line up with TRBD1. J gave up 3 bases and V 4 bases, and 1 base lay outside the gene matches. Germline assignment: CDR1 SNHLY and CDR2 FYNNEI. The CDR3 totals 14 residues. CDR3 sequence (DNA): TGTGCCAGCAGTGGACAGGGGGTCTACAATGAGCAGTTCTTC. Translation gives CASSGQGVYNEQFF.

This clonotype was found a few times. This sequence joins TRBV9 and TRBJ2-3; TRBD1 might be the D (6 bases). The V end lost 0 bases, the J end lost 0 bases, and 14 bases lay between the germline ends. CDR3 length: 17 residues. Germline V gene data show CDR1 as SGDLS and CDR2 as YYNGEE. The CDR3 nucleotides read TGTGCCAGCAGCGTAGTTGTCAGGGGCCAAAGCACAGATACGCAGTATTTT. It is translated as CASSVVVRGQSTDTQYF.

This clonotype showed up just a few times. V and J are TRBV4-1 and TRBJ2-7, with TRBD2 matching over 8 bases. The CDR3 covers 13 residues. V was clipped by 1 base and J by 10 bases; unmatched bases: 6. CDR1 is MGHRA and CDR2 is YSYEKL in the germline V gene. The CDR3 loop reads CASSQVGGANQYF. The CDR3 DNA reads as TGCGCCAGCAGCCAAGTCGGGGGGGCGAATCAGTACTTC.

There are a few counts of this clonotype. CDR3: CATSRDERHRPTSTDTQYF. The CDR3 DNA reads TGTGCCACCAGCAGAGACGAGAGACACCGGCCTACCAGCACAGATACGCAGTATTTT. J is TRBJ2-3 and V is TRBV15; no clear D gene. Germline CDR1 is LNHNV and CDR2 is YYDKDF (reference sequence). V shed 0 bases and J shed 0 bases, with 19 bases lying between them. The CDR3 runs to 19 residues. Variable domain in full (rest from reference TRBV15 and TRBJ2-3): DAMVIQNPRYQVTQFGKPVTLSCSQTLNHNVMYWYQQKSSQAPKLLFHYYDKDFNNEADTPDNFQSRRPNTSFCFLDIRSPGLGDTAMYLCATSRDERHRPTSTDTQYFGPGTRLTVL.

The CDR3 spells CASSPGLQIYGYTF. In DNA, the CDR3 is TGTGCCAGCAGCCCCGGACTGCAGATCTATGGCTACACCTTC. The chain carries TRBV28 and TRBJ1-2; D remains ambiguous. The CDR3 has 14 residues. Trimming took 6 bases from V and 4 from J, leaving 15 bases between them. Germline V gene data show CDR1 as MDHEN and CDR2 as SYDVKM.